This entry lists 10 T cell receptor beta chains sequenced from one sample in a study of molecular identifiers for immune sequencing clone quantification. TCRdb analysed the PCR reads with MiXCR anew, one entry per CDR3 protein. The sample lists about 640,000 distinct CDR3 sequences, about 20% seen once, with roughly 0.83% in the top ten. Sequencing was done on a sample of naive CD8+ T cells from blood, with Jurkat cell RNA spiked in. Subset specified: FACS-sorted CD8+CD4-CCR7+CD45RA+ naive T cells. The source is a human donor in good health. Some libraries in this study had Jurkat cell RNA spiked in.

This clonotype was counted between two and nine times. The J gene is TRBJ2-7, the V gene TRBV27; 7 bases fit TRBD2. Germline assignment: CDR1 MNHEY and CDR2 SMNVEV (reference sequence). The ends lost 5 bases at V and 0 bases at J; junction bases unmatched: 7. The CDR3 consists of 15 residues. The CDR3 nucleotides read TGTGCCAGCAGTCCCAGGGAGGGACTCTCCTACGAGCAGTACTTC. Translated, it gives CASSPREGLSYEQYF.

The chain employs TRBV5-6 and TRBJ1-2, with 7 bases aligning to TRBD1. CDR1 SGHDT and CDR2 YYEEEE come from the germline V gene. V lost 3 bases and J lost 1; bases outside the gene matches: 9. CDR3 length: 16 amino acids. The CDR3: CASSWETGYHNYGYTF. The CDR3 DNA is TGTGCCAGCAGCTGGGAGACAGGGTATCATAACTATGGCTACACCTTC.

This clonotype was observed at least ten times. The V and J genes are TRBV29-1 and TRBJ1-2; 9 nucleotides agree with TRBD1. Germline loops: CDR1 SQVTM, CDR2 ANQGSEA. The CDR3 length is 12 residues. V gave up 2 bases and J gave up 8 bases; unmatched junction bases: 3. The CDR3 region has the DNA TGCAGCGTTGAAAGAGGACAGGGGGGCTACACCTTC. This sequence encodes CSVERGQGGYTF.

This clonotype was observed many times. The chain couples TRBV29-1 to TRBJ1-4; D unclear. Germline V gene lookup returns CDR1 SQVTM and CDR2 ANQGSEA. The CDR3 contains 11 residues. V was shortened by 5 bases and J by 7 bases, with 8 bases between the two germline ends. CDR3 sequence (DNA): TGCAGCGTTATTTTGGTTGAAAAACTGTTTTTT. As protein: CSVILVEKLFF.

The rearrangement uses TRBV30 and TRBJ2-1, with unresolved D. With 4 bases removed from V and 2 bases from J, the gap between germline ends came to 9 bases. The CDR3 contains 13 residues. Germline V lookup: CDR1 GTSNPN, CDR2 SVGIG (reference sequence). The CDR3 bases are TGTGCCTGGATGCCAGATACCTACAATGAGCAGTTCTTC. Protein: CAWMPDTYNEQFF.

This chain uses TRBV7-9 with TRBJ2-7, with D perhaps matching TRBD2 (7 bases). V was shortened by 3 bases and J by 4 bases, with 16 bases between the two germline ends. The CDR3 consists of 15 residues. Germline V gives CDR1 SEHNR, CDR2 FQNEAQ (reference sequence). The CDR3: CASSLGGRGRYEQYF. CDR3 sequence (DNA): TGTGCCAGCAGCTTGGGGGGGCGGGGGCGGTACGAGCAGTACTTC.

Ten or more counts support this clonotype. This chain uses TRBV7-9 with TRBJ2-5; 12 nucleotides match TRBD1. The CDR3 extends over 15 amino acids. V shed 4 bases and J 5 bases; nucleotides not matched to a gene: 5. Germline V CDR1 and CDR2: SEHNR, FQNEAQ (reference sequence). The DNA for the CDR3 is TGTGCCAGCAGCTCCCGGGACAGGGGGCCCGAGACCCAGTACTTC. Its protein product is CASSSRDRGPETQYF.

With regard to this clonotype: Possible read error: a much larger clone is one base away. This chain links TRBV29-1 with TRBJ1-2; the D gene is possibly TRBD1 (5 bases). The CDR3 has 15 residues. CDR1 and CDR2 from the germline V gene are SQVTM and ANQGSEA. Written as DNA, the CDR3 is TGCGGCGTTGAAGATGAGAAGGCAGGGAATCATGGCTACACCTTC. This sequence encodes CGVEDEKAGNHGYTF.

About this clonotype: Its ends do not fully match the called genes, so a read error is possible. The chain combines TRBV12-3 or TRBV12-4 with TRBJ2-1, with 14 positions matching TRBD2. This CDR3 is 15 amino acids long. The CDR3: CACSHGTSGSNEQFF. Written as DNA, the CDR3 is TGTGCCTGCAGTCACGGGACTAGCGGGAGCAATGAGCAGTTCTTC.

A few counts support this clonotype. The V gene is TRBV14, the J gene TRBJ2-2; 10 positions match TRBD2. The junction had 8 bases not matched to a gene; V was cut back by 0 bases and J by 4 bases. There are 18 residues in the CDR3. Germline loops: CDR1 SGHDN, CDR2 FVKESK. The chain's CDR3 is CASSQDLFTSGATGELFF. The DNA for the CDR3 is TGTGCCAGCAGCCAAGATCTCTTTACTAGCGGGGCCACCGGGGAGCTGTTTTTT.